This TCR beta chain was recorded in a study of T cells in Graves' hyperthyroidism and ophthalmopathy (dated by TCRdb to between 2018 and 2021). Looking at the study overall: Peripheral blood samples were taken at the time of initial diagnosis, prior to any treatment. Following sampling, methimazole starting at 30 mg daily was given to hyperthyroidism patients, and high-dose intravenous methylprednisolone was given to ophthalmopathy patients. The roughly 91 discovery patients were randomly split 7:3 into training and test sets. To identify distinguishing TCR V-J signatures, a discovery cohort of around 100 patients was used, comprising 43 with Graves' ophthalmopathy and 57 with stable Graves' hyperthyroidism. The paper describes TCR Vbeta CDR3 sequencing of around 140 peripheral blood samples, made up of fewer than 50 ophthalmopathy patients, roughly 72 hyperthyroidism patients and 17 progressor patients. Whether ophthalmopathy could be predicted prospectively was tested in an independent validation cohort made up of fewer than 20 hyperthyroidism patients plus 17 patients who later progressed to ophthalmopathy. In roughly six Graves' hyperthyroidism patients, the study also compared T-cell repertoires from thyroid tissue with T-cell repertoires from blood.

Many counts were recorded for this clonotype. Its specific antigen is unknown. No much larger clonotype is one base removed from it; base qualities were not supplied. Its CDR3 holds 16 amino acids, cysteine through phenylalanine. Only the CDR3 DNA stays, 48 bases, in frame from base 1. CDR1 is given as SEHNR and CDR2 as FQNEAQ, both from the germline V gene (reference sequence). The V end loses 7 bases and the J end loses 2 bases, and a stretch of 19 bases separates them. On the study overall, not on this receptor specifically: Blood samples also contained most of the expanded thyroid clonotypes (frequency above 0.001), which suggests that blood repertoires may reflect thyroid immune responses. In validation, progression to ophthalmopathy was predicted by the model with roughly 71% sensitivity and under 85% specificity, a median of roughly six months before onset. Sample size was not statistically predetermined, and investigators were not blinded to group allocation. A model built on a 13 V-J signature distinguished ophthalmopathy from stable hyperthyroidism, reaching over 85% sensitivity and approximately 81% specificity in cross-validation and 80%/75% in testing.

Stable Graves' hyperthyroidism was defined as no progression to ophthalmopathy during 18 months of follow-up. Hyperthyroidism patients were newly diagnosed, with disease duration under 2 months, and aged 18 to 65 years. Patients with uncontrolled infections, other autoimmune diseases, pregnancy or lactation were excluded. Diagnoses were based on clinical symptoms, serum thyroxine and TRAb, thyroid ultrasound and orbital computed tomography. Ficoll-Paque density gradient centrifugation was used to isolate PBMCs from around 10 ml of fresh peripheral blood. Total RNA was extracted using Trizol reagent, and RNA quality was assessed on an Agilent 2100 Bioanalyzer. TCR beta CDR3 regions were amplified from RNA transcripts. A first-round RT-PCR of the TCR CDR3 used the HTBI primer set with the Qiagen OneStep RT-PCR kit. A second multiplex PCR round built the libraries, followed by size selection and purification. Sequencing of the libraries was done on an Illumina HiSeq2000 using paired-end 100 bp reads. The original methods were these. SOAPnuke was used to process the raw data, with reads discarded if the reads contained adapters or uncalled bases, had a mean Phred below 15, or lacked an exact constant-primer or identifier match. COPE v1.2.5 was used to merge the high-quality paired reads, and each unique nucleotide sequence was defined as a clonotype. MiTCR v1.1 was used to align the clonotypes against IMGT TRBV, TRBD and TRBJ reference segments. The analysis was restricted to V-J combinations with a frequency above 0.0001, which together covered 99% to 99.2% of the repertoires. The TCS score was defined as F50 (clonal expansion) divided by E x V (chaos), with BLOSUM62-based TCRdist calculated between CDR3 peptides within each V-J. Welch's t-statistics and random forest reduced around 550 V-J features to 10 to 15, which were used in a naive Bayes classifier (R e1071). TCRdb applied fastp at Q25 and MiXCR to the public reads, then kept only in-frame beta chains. Rows are unified per CDR3 protein, each entry keeping the most common DNA and genes. These V and J calls derive from TCRdb rather than the authors' analysis. The sample table holds a few hundred thousand distinct CDR3 sequences, of which 11% to 15% were seen once. The ten largest clonotypes hold 14% of the sample.

The source of this sequence is a woman in her thirties or forties with Graves' hyperthyroidism. This chain joins TRBV7-9 to TRBJ2-3, with the D gene too uncertain to name. Sequencing input: blood. CDR3 loop: CASTPINLDNTDTQYF. In nucleotides, the sequence is TGTGCCAGCACGCCTATCAACTTAGACAACACAGATACGCAGTATTTT.